The present T cell receptor (beta chain) was sequenced within a study of blood T cell repertoires in COVID-19. Study-level information: The analysed material was cDNA or gDNA that came from T cells, B-cell-depleted T cells, or PBMCs.

Clones were sequenced by immunoSEQ multiplex PCR, and TCRdb holds only the in-frame ones, with some missing. Of about 87,000 clones listed, roughly 88% are singletons. This CDR3 spans 15 amino acids. Trimming cost V 5 bases and J 1 base; bases outside gene matches: 7. Germline V lookup: CDR1 ENHRY, CDR2 SYGVKD. The material sequenced was peripheral blood. The rearrangement uses TRBV10-3 and TRBJ2-7; TRBD1 aligns across 8 bases. The source is a young man with COVID-19, enrolled during active disease. CDR3: CAISSGQGMSYEQYF. The CDR3, as DNA: TGTGCCATCAGTTCAGGACAGGGTATGTCCTACGAGCAGTACTTC.